The source of this T cell receptor beta chain is a study of control samples from healthy donors and cancer patients. V dropped 4 bases and J dropped 6 bases, with 3 bases sitting between them. The germline V gene encodes CDR1 MDHEN and CDR2 SYDVKM. The CDR3 covers 10 residues. The table came from immunoSEQ multiplex PCR; TCRdb's copy has only in-frame clones and leaves some out. The sample has 350,000 to 450,000 clones; 80% to 95% are singletons. The clonotype comes from a middle-aged man with head and neck cancer. The specimen sequenced was PBMCs. This chain uses TRBV28 with TRBJ1-2; D is ambiguous. The CDR3 sequence is CASSSNGYTF. The DNA for the CDR3 is TGTGCCAGCAGTTCTAATGGCTACACCTTC.